This T cell receptor beta chain stems from a study of T cell changes during pregnancy in multiple sclerosis. Germline values: CDR1 SGHTA, CDR2 FQGTGA. This CDR3 comprises 17 residues. Losses at the gene ends were 3 bases for V and 4 bases for J; bases not matched to a gene: 8. Using immunoSEQ multiplex PCR, the repertoire was profiled, and TCRdb retains in-frame clones only, with some absent. Of approximately 52,000 clones in the sample, 92% were seen once. The TCR was taken from a female donor with multiple sclerosis, enrolled in a pregnancy study. Sequences were derived from CD4+ T cells from peripheral blood mononuclear cells, sampled after pregnancy. The chain recombines TRBV7-3 with TRBJ2-3, with 12 bases aligning to TRBD2. Here the CDR3 DNA reads TGTGCCAGCAGCTTGTATACTCTAGCGGGAGGGTCAGATACGCAGTATTTT. This encodes CASSLYTLAGGSDTQYF.